Sequencing of this TCR beta chain was carried out in a study of T cell repertoires in cytomegalovirus infection. Overall study: A matching HLA type, together with CMV infection, was signaled by public TCR beta signatures. Study-wide results and limits: There were carriers of CMV plus the relevant HLA, and cumulative public TCR beta family frequency identified them. It was HLA-C-restricted CMV-specific TCR beta clonotypes that dominated the response ex vivo.

TCRdb recomputed calls from the reads with MiXCR, one row per CDR3 protein. Of under 850,000 distinct CDR3 sequences listed, approximately 34% are singletons. Regarding this clonotype: Its specificity is not known.

Trimming left V 11 bases short and J 4 bases short, with 17 bases between. The CDR3 runs to 14 residues. CDR1 MNHNY and CDR2 SVGAGI come from the germline V gene (reference sequence). V gene TRBV6-6 combines with J gene TRBJ2-2; a weak D match, TRBD2 (5 bases). Sequenced material: PBMCs. The sequence was obtained from a human donor in good health (CMV status not recorded). Some clones in this sample may be carry-over from other donors' samples. In DNA, the CDR3 is TGTGCCTGCGTCCTACACGAGGGCACCGGGGAGCTGTTTTTT. Translation: CACVLHEGTGELFF.